The clone carrying this T cell receptor (beta chain) showed up just a few times. What it binds is unknown. The CDR3 has 15 amino acids. Trimming pared 6 bases from V and 5 bases from J, leaving 18 bases between. Germline V gene sequence: CDR1 SGHDT, CDR2 YYEEEE. The data originate from a study of cytomegalovirus exposure and HLA in healthy donors. Vbeta (60) and Jbeta (13) primers were used in the PCR. Sequencing used immunoSEQ multiplex PCR; TCRdb keeps in-frame clones, though not all of them. The data show nearly 80,000 clones, 79% seen once. The study, taken as a whole, reports: Accurate HLA-A and HLA-B prediction from TCR beta sequences was reported for most subjects. Compared with the approximately 680-donor mean, an Asian-associated ancestry cluster reportedly had fewer N-insertions, according to a later analysis. Immune exposure was documented only through CMV serostatus. Earlier analysis looked at TCR beta V segments, and most were productive about 87% or about 30% of the time.

Source material: PBMCs. This clonotype was obtained from a woman aged 40 to 55 in good health and CMV-seropositive. This chain connects TRBV5-6 to TRBJ1-5; weak D call: TRBD1 (5 bases). The CDR3, as DNA: TGTGCCAGCATGACTTGGGGCCGACAATATCAGCCCCAGCATTTT. Its translation is CASMTWGRQYQPQHF. The full variable domain, rest sourced from reference TRBV5-6 and TRBJ1-5, is DAGVTQSPTHLIKTRGQQVTLRCSPKSGHDTVSWYQQALGQGPQFIFQYYEEEERQRGNFPDRFSGHQFPNYSSELNVNALLLGDSALYLCASMTWGRQYQPQHFGDGTRLSIL.